The 8 T cell receptor beta chains below were found in one sample sequenced in a study of response to subunit inactivated influenza vaccine. TCRdb reanalysed the RT-PCR reads using MiXCR and keeps one entry per CDR3 protein. The table records 550,000 to 800,000 distinct CDR3 sequences, 15% to 19% of them present only once. Material: PBMCs from blood, obtained 11 to 12 days after vaccination. These receptors were collected from a man between 45 and 60 years old who received an inactivated influenza vaccine.

V and J are TRBV6-5 and TRBJ2-3; 7 nucleotides align to TRBD1. This CDR3 has 15 residues. Trimming took 4 bases from V and 3 from J; bases not matched to a gene: 7. Germline assignment: CDR1 MNHEY and CDR2 SVGAGI. The CDR3 sequence is CASSLGDSRTDTQYF. The DNA for the CDR3 is TGTGCCAGCAGTTTAGGGGACAGCCGGACAGATACGCAGTATTTT.

This clonotype was detected a few times. The CDR3 protein is CASSFVTGEETQYF. CDR3 nucleotides: TGTGCCAGCAGCTTTGTGACAGGGGAAGAGACCCAGTACTTC. The rearrangement links TRBV7-8 to TRBJ2-5, with 8 bases aligning to TRBD1. Germline V lookup: CDR1 SGHVS, CDR2 FQNEAQ. The CDR3 sequence is 14 residues long. J gave up 3 bases and V 3 bases, and 3 bases lay outside the gene matches.

This clonotype was observed at least ten times. The rearrangement joins TRBV29-1 to TRBJ1-5; the D is unclear. The V and J ends lost 4 bases and 0 bases respectively, with 7 bases between them. The germline gives CDR1 SQVTM, CDR2 ANQGSEA. The CDR3 runs 13 residues. This chain's CDR3 is CSVAENSNQPQHF. CDR3 coding DNA: TGCAGCGTTGCGGAGAATAGCAATCAGCCCCAGCATTTT. Full variable domain (remainder filled in from reference TRBV29-1 and TRBJ1-5): SAVISQKPSRDICQRGTSLTIQCQVDSQVTMMFWYRQQPGQSLTLIATANQGSEATYESGFVIDKFPISRPNLTFSTLTVSNMSPEDSSIYLCSVAENSNQPQHFGDGTRLSIL.

There are a few counts of this clonotype. The V call is TRBV15, the J call TRBJ2-1; 9 nucleotides line up with TRBD2. The V gene end was trimmed by 5 bases and the J gene end by 2 bases; junction bases not matched to a gene: 7. The CDR3 is 16 amino acids. CDR1 LNHNV and CDR2 YYDKDF come from the germline V gene (reference sequence). CDR3 sequence reads: CATSPGLAVTYNEQFF. The CDR3 DNA reads TGTGCCACCAGCCCGGGACTAGCCGTAACCTACAATGAGCAGTTCTTC.

The chain carries TRBV4-1 and TRBJ1-2; 8 bases line up with TRBD1. Germline V gene sequence: CDR1 MGHRA, CDR2 YSYEKL. J was trimmed by 4 bases and V by 5 bases; bases with no gene match: 9. This CDR3 comprises 15 residues. The CDR3 spells CASSSQGARIYGYTF. CDR3 nucleotides: TGCGCCAGCAGCTCCCAGGGGGCAAGGATCTATGGCTACACCTTC.

The chain uses TRBV6-2 or TRBV6-3 and TRBJ2-7, with a weak D call TRBD2 (6 bases). Germline assignment: CDR1 MNHEY and CDR2 SVGEGT. V was clipped by 7 bases and J by 0 bases, with 16 bases between them. The CDR3 totals 15 residues. This CDR3 reads CASTKGGTSSYEQYF. The CDR3 region has the DNA TGTGCCAGCACTAAAGGAGGGACTTCCTCCTACGAGCAGTACTTC.

The chain combines TRBV10-3 with TRBJ2-2; possible D gene TRBD2, 6 bases. Per germline, CDR1 ENHRY and CDR2 SYGVKD. V was shortened by 10 bases and J by 0 bases, with 12 bases between the two germline ends. This CDR3 contains 14 residues. CDR3 in DNA: TGTGCCAGCGCGGGGCTCGCGAACACCGGGGAGCTGTTTTTT. This sequence encodes CASAGLANTGELFF.

V usage is TRBV4-3 and J usage is TRBJ2-1; TRBD2 matches 10 bases. Germline-derived CDR1 and CDR2 are LGHNA and YSLEER. The CDR3 consists of 16 residues. V trimming: 0 bases; J trimming: 5 bases; junction bases outside the gene matches: 4. The CDR3 DNA is TGCGCCAGCAGCCAAGAAGGTAGCGGGAGGAACAATGAGCAGTTCTTC. Amino acid sequence: CASSQEGSGRNNEQFF.